Described below is a single T cell receptor (beta chain) sequence and its context. The data stem from a study of blood T cell repertoires in COVID-19. Study background: The study drew acute and convalescent COVID-19 samples from the United States, Italy and Spain. T cells, B-cell-depleted T cells, or PBMCs supplied cDNA or gDNA.

V trimming: 5 bases; J trimming: 0 bases; junction bases outside the gene matches: 6. This CDR3 region has 16 residues. Germline CDR1 KGHSH, CDR2 LQKENI. Per the authors' pipeline: Reference gene primer amplification in the assay estimated nucleated cell counts. Profiled with immunoSEQ multiplex PCR; TCRdb holds only in-frame clones, not every one. That table supplies the V and J calls and clone size; D and trimming were determined from the DNA. The sample lists about 60,000 clones; more than 80% were seen once. The receptor comes from a human donor in a cohort sampled during active COVID-19. The chain uses TRBV18 and TRBJ2-2; TRBD1 aligns across 7 bases. The specimen sequenced was peripheral blood. The CDR3 sequence: CASSGQEFANTGELFF. CDR3 sequence (DNA): TGTGCCAGCTCAGGACAGGAATTTGCGAACACCGGGGAGCTGTTTTTT.